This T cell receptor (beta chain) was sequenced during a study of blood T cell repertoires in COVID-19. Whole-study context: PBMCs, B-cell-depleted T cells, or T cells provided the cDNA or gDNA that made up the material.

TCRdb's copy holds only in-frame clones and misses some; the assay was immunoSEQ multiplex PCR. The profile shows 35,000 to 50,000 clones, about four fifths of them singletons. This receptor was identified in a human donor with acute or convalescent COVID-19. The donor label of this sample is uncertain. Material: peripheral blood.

CDR3 coding DNA: TGTGCCAGCAGCGGGCTAGCGGGGGCTAGCACAGATACGCAGTATTTT. Residues: CASSGLAGASTDTQYF. V and J are TRBV9 and TRBJ2-3; 10 bases line up with TRBD2. Trimming at V came to 3 bases and at J to 0 bases, leaving 4 bases not matched to a gene. This CDR3 is built from 16 residues. Per the germline V gene, CDR1 is SGDLS and CDR2 is YYNGEE.